This T cell receptor beta chain was profiled in a study of T cell changes during pregnancy in multiple sclerosis. CDR1 and CDR2 from the germline V gene are SGDLS and YYNGEE. V lost 0 bases and J lost 2; bases outside the gene matches: 8. CDR3 length: 16 residues. The table came from immunoSEQ multiplex PCR; TCRdb's copy has only in-frame clones and leaves some out. The sample has tens of thousands of clones; approximately 91% are singletons. The receptor was derived from a female donor with multiple sclerosis, enrolled in a pregnancy study. V gene TRBV9 combines with J gene TRBJ2-7; 7 bases fit TRBD2. The sample here was peripheral blood, taken in the third trimester of pregnancy. CDR3 DNA: TGTGCCAGCAGCGTAGGGATTGGGGGGGAAACCTACGAGCAGTACTTC. This encodes CASSVGIGGETYEQYF. The variable domain in full, completed from reference TRBV9 and TRBJ2-7, reads DSGVTQTPKHLITATGQRVTLRCSPRSGDLSVYWYQQSLDQGLQFLIQYYNGEERAKGNILERFSAQQFPDLHSELNLSSLELGDSALYFCASSVGIGGETYEQYFGPGTRLTVT.